Only a few counts were recorded for the clone carrying this T cell receptor beta chain. The sample originates from a study of blood T cell repertoires in COVID-19. Across the whole study: Cohort 3 donors were reported recovered after two negative PCRs, clearance, or symptom resolution. Sample material is recorded as cDNA or gDNA derived from T cells, B-cell-depleted T cells, or PBMCs.

The CDR3 sequence is 16 residues long. V dropped 4 bases and J dropped 4 bases, with 20 bases sitting between them. From germline, CDR1 is MGHRA and CDR2 YSYEKL. Produced via immunoSEQ multiplex PCR; TCRdb's table is partial and in-frame only. This sample has fewer than 200,000 clones, with about 88% found just once. The sequenced sample was PBMCs or T cells enriched from blood (not recorded which). The chain links TRBV4-1 to TRBJ2-7, with D tentatively TRBD2 (6 bases). The sequence was collected from a middle-aged woman in a cohort exposed to, infected with or recovered from COVID-19 (not recorded which). CDR3 in DNA: TGCGCCAGCAGCCTCTCTTCGGGACTCTCTCCGTACGAGCAGTACTTC. It codes for CASSLSSGLSPYEQYF.